These T cell receptor beta chains were read from a single sample in a study of T cells expressing NK-cell markers. TCRdb re-called the 5' RACE reads and gives one entry per CDR3 protein, without DNA. Recorded here are fewer than 400,000 distinct CDR3 sequences; the top ten clones represent 5.2%. The sample consisted of blood T cells: a sorted CD56 or NKG2C T cell subset, CD4+ or CD8+ T cells, or bulk PBMC T cells (not recorded which). Source of these receptors: a man aged 18-75 years in good health. Both conserved end residues are part of each CDR3. Fields, in order: J gene, V gene, CDR3 protein.

TRBJ2-2,TRBV7-6,CASSPTGYGRAGELFF
TRBJ2-7,TRBV24-1,CATSGYPDDRRVYF
TRBJ2-5,TRBV12-3/TRBV12-4,CASSLRLAGGPGETQYF
TRBJ2-3,TRBV2,CASRGWSTDTQYF
TRBJ2-1,TRBV29-1,CSVEDLEGRFNEQFF
TRBJ2-7,TRBV20-1,CSAPWGDGSYF
TRBJ2-2,TRBV5-1,CASSPLAGLTNTGELFF
TRBJ1-5,TRBV18,CASSPPTGGSNQPQHF
TRBJ2-3,TRBV6-1,CASTHLAGGRADTQYF
TRBJ1-1,TRBV5-1,CASSNGGDTEAFF
TRBJ2-1,TRBV6-5,CASSYSGEGVYNEQFF
TRBJ1-5,TRBV7-9,CASTRGSSNQPQHF
TRBJ2-1,TRBV2,CASSKRLAGSYNEQFF
TRBJ2-1,TRBV19,CASSSQTSGFYNEQFF
TRBJ2-1,TRBV6-2/TRBV6-3,CASSYGGGADPNEQFF
TRBJ2-1,TRBV3-1,CASSHLQREGEQFF
TRBJ2-3,TRBV10-3,CAISESSSGGAVTDTQYF
TRBJ2-5,TRBV10-3,CAISIGQGGRETQYF
TRBJ2-3,TRBV7-2,CASSPLARHTQYF
TRBJ2-7,TRBV2,CASKGQGRGGDEQYF
TRBJ2-7,TRBV20-1,CSARGVDHPYEQYF
TRBJ1-6,TRBV7-3,CASSKDPWGQASNSPLHF
TRBJ2-7,TRBV6-1,CAGQISPGWEQYF
TRBJ2-1,TRBV24-1,CATSDRTSGGVYNEQFF
TRBJ2-3,TRBV2,CASSLGNLQGINTQYF
TRBJ2-3,TRBV9,CASSLRREGTDTQYF
TRBJ2-7,TRBV20-1,CSAREPGRGTSYEQYF
TRBJ2-2,TRBV21-1,CASSNQAQGTRNTGELFF
TRBJ1-2,TRBV5-1,CASSLTGGNGYTF
TRBJ1-1,TRBV20-1,CSARDSYHGESTEAFF
TRBJ2-7,TRBV24-1,CATSDPGPGTANTYEQYF
TRBJ2-3,TRBV18,CASSGTGTDTQYF
TRBJ2-5,TRBV3-1,CASSPSSGRGGAQYF
TRBJ2-3,TRBV5-1,CASSSEITGANTDTQYF
TRBJ2-1,TRBV24-1,CATSETGSRSYNEQFF
TRBJ2-1,TRBV5-4,CASSFVFLVQRQGFNEQFF
TRBJ2-1,TRBV7-8,CASSPRDRVPNNEQFF
TRBJ2-7,TRBV20-1,CRSDDLAGGAYEQYF
TRBJ1-2,TRBV15,CATSRDRALTSGYTF
TRBJ2-5,TRBV20-1,CSATGHETQYF
TRBJ1-2,TRBV5-5,CASSRTGGSWGYTF
TRBJ1-1,TRBV7-9,CASSLAPKGPTEAFF
TRBJ1-2,TRBV10-3,CAIREGGAGSGYTF
TRBJ2-1,TRBV3-1,CASSFTPGLVDVNEQFF
TRBJ2-3,TRBV29-1,CSVEVAGLTDTQYF
TRBJ2-5,TRBV7-9,CASSFDRNQETQYF
TRBJ2-1,TRBV12-3/TRBV12-4,CASSLTSGGLEKQFF
TRBJ2-7,TRBV12-3/TRBV12-4,CASSLTRHEQYF
TRBJ2-5,TRBV6-1,CASSRGGTGKTGGRETQYF